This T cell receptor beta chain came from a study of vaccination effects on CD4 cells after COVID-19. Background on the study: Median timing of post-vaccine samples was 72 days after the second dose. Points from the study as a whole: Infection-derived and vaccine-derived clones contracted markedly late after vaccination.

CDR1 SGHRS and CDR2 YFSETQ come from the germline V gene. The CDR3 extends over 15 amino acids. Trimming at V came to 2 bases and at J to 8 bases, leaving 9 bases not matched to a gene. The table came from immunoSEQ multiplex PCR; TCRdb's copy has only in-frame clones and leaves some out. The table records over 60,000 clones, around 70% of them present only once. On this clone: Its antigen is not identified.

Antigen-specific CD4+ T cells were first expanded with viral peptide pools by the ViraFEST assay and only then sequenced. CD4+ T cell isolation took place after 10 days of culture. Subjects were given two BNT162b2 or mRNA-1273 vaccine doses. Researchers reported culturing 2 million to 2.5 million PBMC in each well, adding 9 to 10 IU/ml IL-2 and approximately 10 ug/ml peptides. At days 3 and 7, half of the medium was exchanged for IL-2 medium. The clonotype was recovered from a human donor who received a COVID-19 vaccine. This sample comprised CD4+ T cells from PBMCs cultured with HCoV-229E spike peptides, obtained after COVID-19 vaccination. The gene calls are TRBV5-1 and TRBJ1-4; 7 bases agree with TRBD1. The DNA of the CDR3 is TGCGCCAGCAGCTTCCAGGGAGCCAGGGGGGAAAAACTGTTTTTT. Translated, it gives CASSFQGARGEKLFF.